Presented here are 30 T cell receptor beta chains from one specimen sequenced in a study of cytomegalovirus exposure and HLA in healthy donors (dated by TCRdb to between 2016 and 2019). To prepare the library, the immunoSEQ multiplex PCR assay was applied. For the multiplex PCR, a mixture combining 60 forward primers for TCR Vbeta segments and 13 reverse primers for TCR Jbeta segments was used. Here the immuneACCESS table is served through TCRdb, limited to in-frame sequences with V and J called. Missing clones are a known gap in these copies; in checked studies unresolved V genes cover under half, and the rest lacks a known reason. Recorded for this sample are about 170,000 clones; about 80% of them occurred a single time. Roughly 1.6% of the sample is in the top ten clones. Sequencing was performed on PBMCs. Receptors originate from a girl aged 5-17 years in good health and CMV-seropositive.

The chain joins TRBV7-2 to TRBJ2-3; D is perhaps TRBD2 (6 bases). This CDR3 has 14 residues. Trimming removed 7 bases from V and 0 bases from J, with 11 bases in between. Germline CDR1 SGHTA, CDR2 FQGNSA. The CDR3: CASTRTTSTDTQYF. CDR3 DNA sequence: TGTGCCAGCACCCGGACTACAAGCACAGATACGCAGTATTTT.

This chain joins TRBV7-8 and TRBJ2-5; possibly TRBD2 for D (6 bases). Germline V gene data show CDR1 as SGHVS and CDR2 as FQNEAQ. The CDR3 totals 20 residues. V was cut by 4 bases and J by 4 bases, with 31 bases left in between. Here the CDR3 reads CASSWTNETEAPPRAETQYF. The CDR3 DNA sequence: TGTGCCAGCAGCTGGACTAATGAGACTGAGGCCCCGCCGAGAGCAGAGACCCAGTACTTC.

This clone appeared a few times. J is TRBJ2-7 and V is TRBV28, with D maybe TRBD2 (5 bases). V was cut by 5 bases and J by 0 bases, with 14 bases left in between. The germline V gene encodes CDR1 MDHEN and CDR2 SYDVKM. The length of the CDR3 is 15 residues. The CDR3 region is CASSLTGTSSYEQYF. The CDR3 nucleotides are TGTGCCAGCAGTCTGACGGGAACAAGCTCCTACGAGCAGTACTTC. Combining the CDR3 with reference TRBV28 and TRBJ2-7 gives the whole variable domain DVKVTQSSRYLVKRTGEKVFLECVQDMDHENMFWYRQDPGLGLRLIYFSYDVKMKEKGDIPEGYSVSREKKERFSLILESASTNQTSMYLCASSLTGTSSYEQYFGPGTRLTVT.

Written as DNA, the CDR3 is TGCGCCAGCAGCCCCTTAGGACAGGGGGCGGATGGCTACACCTTC. Its translation is CASSPLGQGADGYTF. This rearrangement joins TRBV5-1 to TRBJ1-2, with 11 bases lining up with TRBD1. Germline lookup yields CDR1 SGHRS and CDR2 YFSETQ. The CDR3 spans 15 residues. Losses at the gene ends were 4 bases for V and 6 bases for J; bases not matched to a gene: 8.

The V gene is TRBV27, the J gene TRBJ2-1, with TRBD1 identical over 9 bases. V trimming: 4 bases; J trimming: 4 bases; junction bases outside the gene matches: 8. The CDR3 is 16 residues long. Germline-derived CDR1 and CDR2 are MNHEY and SMNVEV (reference sequence). The CDR3 DNA reads as TGTGCCAGCAGTTCAACGGGACAGGGTAAATACAATGAGCAGTTCTTC. This gives the protein CASSSTGQGKYNEQFF.

The gene calls are TRBV2 and TRBJ2-3, with TRBD2 identical over 15 bases. Germline trimming cut 5 bases from V and 4 bases from J; bases unmatched to any gene: 10. The germline gives CDR1 SNHLY, CDR2 FYNNEI. The CDR3 totals 18 residues. The CDR3 here is CASSPGLAGGPGADTQYF. The CDR3 DNA reads as TGTGCCAGCAGTCCCGGACTAGCGGGAGGGCCTGGGGCAGATACGCAGTATTTT. Complete variable domain (other parts from reference TRBV2 and TRBJ2-3): EPEVTQTPSHQVTQMGQEVILRCVPISNHLYFYWYRQILGQKVEFLVSFYNNEISEKSEIFDDQFSVERPDGSNFTLKIRSTKLEDSAMYFCASSPGLAGGPGADTQYFGPGTRLTVL.

J is TRBJ1-5 and V is TRBV2; unclear D gene. This CDR3 has 15 residues. Germline V gene lookup returns CDR1 SNHLY and CDR2 FYNNEI. Trimming removed 2 bases at V and 4 bases at J, with 12 bases between. The CDR3 reads CASSESRQANQPQHF. In DNA form, the CDR3 reads TGTGCCAGCAGTGAATCCCGCCAAGCGAATCAGCCCCAGCATTTT.

V usage is TRBV21-1 and J usage is TRBJ2-5; TRBD1, as called in the table, went unchecked against the DNA. TRBV21-1 is shown as a pseudogene. The CDR3 consists of 15 residues. The CDR3 DNA follows: TGTGCCAGCAGCAAATCGGACAGGGGAGACGAGACCCAGTACTTC. This codes for CASSKSDRGDETQYF.

V gene TRBV27 combines with J gene TRBJ1-1, with 8 bases lining up with TRBD1. J lost 1 base, V lost 6 bases, and 7 bases had no gene match. The CDR3 has 15 amino acids. Germline-derived CDR1 and CDR2 are MNHEY and SMNVEV (reference sequence). This CDR3 is CASRGSRGQNTEAFF. In nucleotides, the CDR3 is TGTGCCAGCAGGGGAAGCAGGGGGCAGAACACTGAAGCTTTCTTT.

The chain employs TRBV6-5 and TRBJ2-5; a weak D match, TRBD2 (5 bases). Per the germline V gene, CDR1 is MNHEY and CDR2 is SVGAGI. Trimming shortened V by 4 bases and J by 5 bases, and 17 bases separated the two germline ends. The CDR3 is made up of 15 amino acids. CDR3 residues: CASSFTNERGETQYF. Written as DNA, the CDR3 is TGTGCCAGCAGTTTTACCAACGAGCGCGGGGAGACCCAGTACTTC.

The chain recombines TRBV27 with TRBJ2-7, with 14 bases identical to TRBD2. CDR1 and CDR2 from the germline V gene are MNHEY and SMNVEV (reference sequence). The CDR3 has 15 residues. Trimming cost V 3 bases and J 5 bases; bases outside gene matches: 3. This CDR3 reads CASSLGLAGANEQYF. The CDR3 DNA is TGTGCCAGCAGTTTGGGACTAGCGGGAGCAAACGAGCAGTACTTC.

This chain links TRBV5-1 with TRBJ1-2; 10 nucleotides align to TRBD1. The CDR3 is 13 residues long. The germline V gene has CDR1 SGHRS and CDR2 YFSETQ. The V gene end was trimmed by 0 bases and the J gene end by 10 bases; junction bases not matched to a gene: 3. CDR3 DNA sequence: TGCGCCAGCAGCTTGGAGGGGACAGGGGACTACACCTTC. This sequence encodes CASSLEGTGDYTF.

J is TRBJ2-6 and V is TRBV28, with 8 nucleotides matching TRBD2. V was clipped by 6 bases and J by 0 bases; unmatched bases: 13. Germline V gene sequence: CDR1 MDHEN, CDR2 SYDVKM. The CDR3 is made up of 19 amino acids. The CDR3 DNA is TGTGCCAGCAGCCGTCTAAAGACGGGGGGGGACTCTGGGGCCAACGTCCTGACTTTC. This translates into CASSRLKTGGDSGANVLTF.

This chain connects TRBV29-1 to TRBJ2-1; 7 bases fit TRBD2. Germline values: CDR1 SQVTM, CDR2 ANQGSEA. The CDR3 has 14 amino acids. The ends lost 3 bases at V and 3 bases at J; junction bases unmatched: 5. CDR3 DNA: TGCAGCGTTGATCTAGCGGACAACTACAATGAGCAGTTCTTC. Protein sequence: CSVDLADNYNEQFF.

The chain couples TRBV4-1 to TRBJ2-3; the D gene is possibly TRBD2 (6 bases). V dropped 7 bases and J dropped 5 bases, with 22 bases sitting between them. The CDR3 loop spans 16 amino acids. Germline CDR1 reads MGHRA; CDR2 reads YSYEKL. CDR3 DNA sequence: TGCGCCAGCACCAAGATAGCGGCAAGAAGGGGAGATACGCAGTATTTT. Amino acids: CASTKIAARRGDTQYF.

The chain uses TRBV10-3 and TRBJ1-4; the D gene is possibly TRBD1 (5 bases). CDR3 size: 15 residues. V gave up 0 bases and J gave up 7 bases, with 12 bases separating them. The germline gives CDR1 ENHRY, CDR2 SYGVKD. The CDR3 reads CAISESAGNTEKLFF. CDR3 nucleotides: TGTGCCATCAGTGAGTCGGCAGGGAATACTGAAAAACTGTTTTTT.

V gene TRBV10-1 combines with J gene TRBJ2-1; 8 bases map to TRBD1. The CDR3 is 13 residues long. Per germline, CDR1 WNHNN and CDR2 SYGVQD (reference sequence). V shed 5 bases and J 6 bases; nucleotides not matched to a gene: 3. The CDR3 DNA is TGCGCCAGCAGTCCTGGACAGGGCAATGAGCAGTTCTTC. The encoded protein is CASSPGQGNEQFF.

This rearrangement joins TRBV5-4 to TRBJ2-3, with TRBD2 identical over 11 bases. Trimming cost V 9 bases and J 1 base; bases outside gene matches: 7. Germline CDR1 is SGHNT and CDR2 is YYREEE (reference sequence). The CDR3 consists of 15 residues. CDR3 nucleotides: TGTGCCACCACGTATAGCGGGGGGGGCACAGATACGCAGTATTTT. This gives the protein CATTYSGGGTDTQYF.

The chain is built from TRBV7-9 and TRBJ1-1, with D perhaps TRBD1 (6 bases). V was pared by 2 bases and J by 7 bases, with 14 bases between. This CDR3 is 14 amino acids long. Germline V gives CDR1 SEHNR, CDR2 FQNEAQ (reference sequence). CDR3 nucleotides: TGTGCCAGCAGCTTATCTCTACAGGGCGGTGAAGCTTTCTTT. This gives the protein CASSLSLQGGEAFF.

The rearrangement uses TRBV5-1 and TRBJ2-7, with TRBD1 as a possible D gene (6 bases). CDR3 size: 13 residues. Trimming shortened V by 1 base and J by 3 bases, and 8 bases separated the two germline ends. Germline V gene data show CDR1 as SGHRS and CDR2 as YFSETQ. CDR3 bases: TGCGCCAGCAGCTTGAACAGGGACTACGAGCAGTACTTC. It translates to CASSLNRDYEQYF. Based on the CDR3 plus reference TRBV5-1 and TRBJ2-7, the full variable domain is KAGVTQTPRYLIKTRGQQVTLSCSPISGHRSVSWYQQTPGQGLQFLFEYFSETQRNKGNFPGRFSGRQFSNSRSEMNVSTLELGDSALYLCASSLNRDYEQYFGPGTRLTVT.

V usage is TRBV15 and J usage is TRBJ2-6; D is unclear. This CDR3 has 18 amino acids. V was clipped by 0 bases and J by 0 bases, with 12 bases between them. In germline, CDR1 is LNHNV, CDR2 YYDKDF (reference sequence). The CDR3 DNA reads TGTGCCACCAGCAGAGAGCGGTGGAATCCCTCTGGGGCCAACGTCCTGACTTTC. This translates into CATSRERWNPSGANVLTF.

This chain joins TRBV15 and TRBJ1-1; D gene uncertain. The CDR3 length is 15 residues. CDR1 and CDR2 from the germline V gene are LNHNV and YYDKDF (reference sequence). Trimming stripped 1 base from V and 6 bases from J, with 15 bases between. CDR3 region: CATSRGAPGESEAFF. The CDR3 region has the DNA TGTGCCACCAGCAGAGGGGCCCCCGGGGAGTCTGAAGCTTTCTTT.

The chain links TRBV28 to TRBJ1-2; D unresolved. Per the germline V gene, CDR1 is MDHEN and CDR2 is SYDVKM. The CDR3 sequence is 13 residues long. The germline V and J ends were trimmed by 5 bases and 3 bases, with 10 bases remaining between them. The CDR3 spells CASSLQAYYGYTF. CDR3 nucleotide sequence: TGTGCCAGCAGTCTCCAGGCTTACTATGGCTACACCTTC.

V usage is TRBV7-2 and J usage is TRBJ2-5, with a tentative D call TRBD1 (6 bases). The CDR3 consists of 13 residues. Trimming pared 6 bases from V and 4 bases from J, leaving 12 bases between. Germline CDR1 SGHTA, CDR2 FQGNSA. CDR3 sequence (DNA): TGTGCCAGCAGTACTCCAGGGGCAGAGACCCAGTACTTC. Protein: CASSTPGAETQYF.

The chain couples TRBV28 to TRBJ1-1; the match to TRBD1 covers 8 bases. CDR3 length: 12 residues. The trim removed 6 bases at V and 8 bases at J, leaving 5 bases unmatched. Germline V CDR1 and CDR2: MDHEN, SYDVKM. The CDR3 DNA is TGTGCCAGCAGCCCAGGGGGCTGGGAAGCTTTCTTT. Translation gives CASSPGGWEAFF.

This clone has just one count. The genes are TRBV14 and TRBJ2-2; D is unclear. V dropped 1 base and J dropped 4 bases, with 7 bases sitting between them. Germline V gene lookup returns CDR1 SGHDN and CDR2 FVKESK. CDR3 length: 14 residues. CDR3 nucleotide sequence: TGTGCCAGCAGCCAAGGACAAGTCACCGGGGAGCTGTTTTTT. This translates into CASSQGQVTGELFF.

The chain uses TRBV28 and TRBJ2-7, with D perhaps matching TRBD1 (6 bases). Germline V gives CDR1 MDHEN, CDR2 SYDVKM. The V end lost 3 bases, the J end lost 1 base, and 13 bases lay between the germline ends. This CDR3 contains 15 residues. CDR3 sequence (DNA): TGTGCCAGCAGTTTTGGGGGCTCTAGTTCCTACGAGCAGTACTTC. It encodes CASSFGGSSSYEQYF.

The chain has TRBV15 and TRBJ1-5; D not resolved. V lost 3 bases to trimming and J lost 2 bases, with 14 bases between them. CDR3 length: 16 amino acids. Germline CDR1 is LNHNV and CDR2 is YYDKDF (reference sequence). The CDR3 bases are TGTGCCACCAGCAGCAGTAGACAACCCGGCAATCAGCCCCAGCATTTT. It yields the protein CATSSSRQPGNQPQHF.

This chain joins TRBV30 and TRBJ1-3; TRBD1 is a possible D gene (5 bases). Germline loops: CDR1 GTSNPN, CDR2 SVGIG (reference sequence). V was shortened by 4 bases and J by 4 bases, with 11 bases between the two germline ends. This CDR3 has 13 amino acids. CDR3 sequence reads: CAWTRTTGNTIYF. As DNA, the CDR3 is TGTGCCTGGACACGGACAACCGGAAACACCATATATTTT.

The chain links TRBV19 to TRBJ2-7; 14 bases line up with TRBD2. Trimming cost V 5 bases and J 6 bases; bases outside gene matches: 6. Germline lookup yields CDR1 LNHDA and CDR2 SQIVND (reference sequence). The CDR3 has 15 amino acids. The DNA of the CDR3 is TGTGCCAGTAGTCCGACTAGCGGGGGGGCCATCGAGCAGTACTTC. Encoded protein: CASSPTSGGAIEQYF.